Each of the 10 T cell receptor beta chains below was sequenced from the same sample in a study of shared clonotypes between healthy human individuals. Libraries were prepared by immunoSEQ multiplex PCR; TCRdb keeps only in-frame clonotypes and omits some of them. The sample carries approximately 2,000,000 clones, less than 95% recorded once. Sequenced material: naive CD4+ T cells from PBMCs. The subset denotes: CD45RA+ positively selected. The receptors come from a man in his late teens or twenties in good health. Some clones in this sample may be carry-over from other donors' samples.

V usage is TRBV11-2 and J usage is TRBJ2-5; 7 positions agree with TRBD2. The J call is doubtful: the DNA matches TRBJ2-7 better. The germline CDR1 and CDR2 sequences are SGHAT and FQNNGV. The length of the CDR3 is 15 residues. The CDR3 reads CASSWTGGRAYEQYF. In nucleotides, the CDR3 is TGTGCCAGCAGCTGGACGGGTGGGAGGGCCTACGAGCAGTACTTC.

The chain carries TRBV6-6 and TRBJ1-4, with a tentative D call TRBD1 (6 bases). Trimming took off 7 bases at V and 7 bases at J, with 19 bases between the two ends. Germline CDR1 reads MNHNY; CDR2 reads SVGAGI (reference sequence). The CDR3 is 15 amino acids. The CDR3 DNA follows: TGTGCCAGCACCCTGTTACAGGGAGGAGGTGAAAAACTGTTTTTT. Translation gives CASTLLQGGGEKLFF.

In this sample, this clone turned up a few times. This sequence joins TRBV30 and TRBJ1-1; maybe TRBD1 (6 bases). This CDR3 region has 13 residues. Between the trimmed V and J ends, which lost 0 bases and 4 bases, there was a span of 9 bases. Germline CDR1 and CDR2: GTSNPN and SVGIG (reference sequence). The CDR3 region is CAWSVYRATEAFF. CDR3 in DNA: TGTGCCTGGAGTGTGTACAGGGCCACTGAAGCTTTCTTT.

The chain couples TRBV5-1 to TRBJ2-1, with 13 nucleotides matching TRBD2. The CDR3 contains 21 residues. The germline V gene has CDR1 SGHRS and CDR2 YFSETQ. J gave up 4 bases and V 6 bases, and 22 bases lay outside the gene matches. In DNA form, the CDR3 reads TGCGCCAGCAACTCGACGGCGGGGACTAGCGGGACCCCACCAACTTACAATGAGCAGTTCTTC. Protein sequence: CASNSTAGTSGTPPTYNEQFF. Full variable domain (outside the CDR3, taken from reference TRBV5-1 and TRBJ2-1): KAGVTQTPRYLIKTRGQQVTLSCSPISGHRSVSWYQQTPGQGLQFLFEYFSETQRNKGNFPGRFSGRQFSNSRSEMNVSTLELGDSALYLCASNSTAGTSGTPPTYNEQFFGPGTRLTVL.

The chain recombines TRBV19 with TRBJ1-2; TRBD1 agrees at 10 bases. CDR1 is LNHDA and CDR2 is SQIVND in the germline V gene (reference sequence). V dropped 9 bases and J dropped 2; count of bases not matched to a gene: 6. This CDR3 is built from 14 residues. This CDR3 reads CASFSGQGNYGYTF. The CDR3 region has the DNA TGTGCCAGCTTCTCGGGACAGGGGAACTATGGCTACACCTTC.

This rearrangement joins TRBV5-4 to TRBJ2-1, with 9 bases fitting TRBD2. Per the germline V gene, CDR1 is SGHNT and CDR2 is YYREEE (reference sequence). The CDR3 has 15 amino acids. V lost 3 bases, J lost 7 bases, and 8 bases stayed unmatched. The CDR3 spells CASSSYSGSGNEQFF. CDR3 in DNA: TGTGCCAGCAGCTCTTATAGCGGGAGCGGTAATGAGCAGTTCTTC.

The chain is built from TRBV18 and TRBJ2-7, with 9 bases identical to TRBD2. CDR1 is KGHSH, CDR2 LQKENI, per germline. The CDR3 consists of 15 residues. The trim removed 1 base at V and 5 bases at J, leaving 6 bases unmatched. The CDR3 loop is CASSPLTVAGDEQYF. CDR3 nucleotide sequence: TGTGCCAGCTCACCACTCACGGTAGCGGGAGACGAGCAGTACTTC.

This clone came up once. This chain connects TRBV5-1 to TRBJ2-5; 11 bases map to TRBD1. CDR1 is SGHRS, CDR2 YFSETQ, per germline. V lost 4 bases to trimming and J lost 5 bases; unmatched junction nucleotides: 10. This CDR3 region has 16 residues. DNA of the CDR3: TGCGCCAGCAGCATATTTCCCGGGACAGGGGGGGAGACCCAGTACTTC. Encoded protein: CASSIFPGTGGETQYF.

Concerning this clone itself: The sample holds other DNA sequences that translate to the same CDR3. The V call is TRBV9, the J call TRBJ1-2; D gene uncertain. Trimming left V 5 bases short and J 0 bases short, with 2 bases between. Germline V gene lookup returns CDR1 SGDLS and CDR2 YYNGEE. The CDR3 has 11 residues. This CDR3 reads CASSTNYGYTF. The CDR3 DNA is TGTGCCAGCAGTACTAACTATGGCTACACCTTC.

This rearrangement joins TRBV6-5 to TRBJ2-1; D assignment may be TRBD1 or TRBD2 (5 bases each). The ends were cut back, 5 bases at V and 4 bases at J, with 15 bases in the middle. The CDR3 has 15 residues. Germline CDR1 is MNHEY and CDR2 is SVGAGI. The DNA of the CDR3 is TGTGCCAGCAGTCGGGACCCAATGGAATACAATGAGCAGTTCTTC. Translation gives CASSRDPMEYNEQFF.